Listed below are T cell receptor beta chains from one sample, sequenced in a study of PD-1 blockade in classical Hodgkin lymphoma. Measured with immunoSEQ multiplex PCR; TCRdb has only the in-frame clones, and not every one. The sample has about 30,000 clones; about 87% are singletons. Sequenced sample: CD4+ T cells from blood. Receptor source: a human donor with classical Hodgkin lymphoma. CDR3s include the opening cysteine and the closing phenylalanine or tryptophan. D genes are given only for firm matches. The size of a clone is reported for some rows only, either as once, few or many, or as a class for expanded clones.

V	D	size	J	CDR3	DNA
TRBV25-1	TRBD1	.	TRBJ1-1	CASRNRGHNTEAFF	TGTGCCAGCAGAAACAGGGGACACAACACTGAAGCTTTCTTT
TRBV4-1	TRBD2	.	TRBJ2-7	CASSRTSTTYEQYF	TGCGCCAGCTCCCGGACTAGCACTACCTACGAGCAGTACTTC
TRBV25-1	.	few	TRBJ1-5	CAPDGGWDQPQHF	TGTGCCCCTGACGGGGGGTGGGATCAGCCCCAGCATTTT
TRBV5-1	TRBD2	.	TRBJ2-1	CASSLAGGEQFF	TGCGCCAGCAGCTTAGCGGGAGGGGAGCAGTTCTTC
TRBV6-5	TRBD1	once	TRBJ2-1	CAASRDSIYNEQFF	TGTGCCGCCTCCCGGGACAGCATCTACAATGAGCAGTTCTTC
TRBV7-9	.	.	TRBJ2-7	CASSPQASRVEQYF	TGTGCCAGCAGCCCACAGGCTAGCAGAGTCGAGCAGTACTTC
TRBV5-1	TRBD1	.	TRBJ1-2	CASSAPQGTDIIYGYTF	TGCGCCAGCAGCGCGCCGCAGGGGACAGACATTATCTATGGCTACACCTTC
TRBV5-1	TRBD1	.	TRBJ1-3	CASSPLTGGRSGNTIYF	TGCGCCAGCAGCCCATTGACAGGGGGCCGCTCTGGAAACACCATATATTTT
TRBV5-1	.	.	TRBJ1-2	CASSFLGRSDGYTF	TGCGCCAGCAGCTTCTTAGGCAGGTCGGATGGCTACACCTTC
TRBV5-4	.	few	TRBJ1-5	CASSLGRDQPQHF	TGTGCCAGCAGCTTGGGCAGAGATCAGCCCCAGCATTTT
TRBV6-1	.	.	TRBJ2-1	CASGGTVYNEQFF	TGTGCCAGCGGAGGAACAGTCTACAATGAGCAGTTCTTC
TRBV28	.	few	TRBJ1-1	CASSLTNTEAFF	TGTGCCAGCAGCCTGACGAACACTGAAGCTTTCTTT
TRBV27	.	.	TRBJ2-7	CASSFAPQRASYEQYF	TGTGCCAGCAGTTTCGCTCCCCAGCGGGCATCCTACGAGCAGTACTTC
TRBV28	.	.	TRBJ1-5	CASSQGQYSNQPQHF	TGTGCCAGCAGCCAAGGACAGTATAGCAATCAGCCCCAGCATTTT
TRBV6-1	TRBD2	.	TRBJ2-2	CASSELADTGELFF	TGTGCCAGCAGTGAACTAGCGGACACCGGGGAGCTGTTTTTT
TRBV2	.	.	TRBJ1-2	CASSGQASVGGYTF	TGTGCCAGCAGTGGACAGGCCTCCGTGGGTGGCTACACCTTC
TRBV7-9	TRBD1	.	TRBJ1-2	CASSLGRGPFNYGYTF	TGTGCCAGCAGCCTCGGAAGGGGGCCCTTTAACTATGGCTACACCTTC
TRBV18	.	.	TRBJ1-1	CASSLKGDEAFF	TGTGCCAGCTCACTAAAGGGGGATGAAGCTTTCTTT
TRBV5-8	TRBD1	once	TRBJ1-1	CASSWETGAPNTEAFF	TGTGCCAGCAGCTGGGAGACAGGGGCTCCGAACACTGAAGCTTTCTTT
TRBV20-1	.	once	TRBJ1-2	CSALREADTF	TGCAGTGCTCTCCGCGAGGCGGACACCTTC
TRBV28	TRBD1	.	TRBJ1-2	CASSWGWDSPYGYTF	TGTGCCAGCAGTTGGGGCTGGGACAGCCCCTATGGCTACACCTTC
TRBV28	.	.	TRBJ1-1	CASSLLGRANTEAFF	TGTGCCAGCAGTTTATTAGGCAGGGCGAACACTGAAGCTTTCTTT
TRBV27	TRBD2	.	TRBJ2-7	CASSARLAGGLSYEQYF	TGTGCCAGCAGTGCGCGACTAGCGGGAGGGCTCTCCTACGAGCAGTACTTC
TRBV5-8	.	.	TRBJ1-1	CASSRPGGRLEAFF	TGTGCCAGCAGCAGGCCGGGGGGACGATTAGAAGCTTTCTTT
TRBV18	.	.	TRBJ2-3	CASSPRIRGKSDTQYF	TGTGCCAGCTCACCACGGATCCGGGGGAAATCAGATACGCAGTATTTT